This T cell receptor beta chain was sequenced in a study of blood T cells in healthy people across ages (dated by TCRdb to about 2015). With respect to the entire study: In model experiments, template switching captured roughly one uniquely barcoded TCR beta cDNA molecule for every two T cells. Age-related changes in TCR beta repertoire diversity were measured in the study by deep sequencing normalized with unique cDNA molecular identifiers. Two additional independent replicas of 1 million unique cDNA reads from the same blood draw were analyzed for two donors (one aged 18 to 30 and one aged 80 or older). Four age groups were formed from the donors: young (average approximately 15 years), middle-aged (around 37), aged (about 68) and long-lived (approximately 78). To avoid experimental bias, donors of different ages were spread randomly across the sequencing lanes.

The roughly 38 donors, aged about 6 to 95 years, were systemically healthy Caucasian individuals from Russia. Each donor gave about 11 milliliters of peripheral blood, drawn into EDTA-treated Vacutainer tubes. Ficoll-Paque density-gradient centrifugation was used to isolate PBMCs, with at least 6.5 million per sample. Trizol reagent was used to extract total RNA from the PBMCs, yielding at least 5 micrograms per sample. The percentages of naive CD45RAhigh/CD27high T cells were determined by flow cytometry on a PBMC aliquot from every donor. Library method: 5' RACE. The sequencing machine was an Illumina HiSeq 2500. The second PCR ran for about 6 to 12 cycles and used a J-beta primer mix along with a sample-barcoded 5' primer. A unique molecular identifier was introduced onto each TCR beta cDNA molecule by a template-switch 5' adaptor carrying 12 random nucleotides. At least 3 million CDR3-containing paired-end reads were obtained from each sample. First-strand cDNA was synthesized from all RNA with the Mint cDNA synthesis kit, primed by a TRBC-specific oligonucleotide. All cDNA was treated with uracil-DNA glycosylase and then went through a first 18-cycle PCR with the universal primers M1SS and BC2_uni_R. From the authors' description of their analysis: For normalization, 1 million high-quality reads were randomly selected from each sample, with every read carrying a distinct molecular identifier. Reads sharing molecular identifiers were discarded rather than binned into consensus sequences. CDR3 identification, clonotype clustering and error correction used MiTCR with a Q25 quality threshold and the strictest error-elimination algorithm. Lower-bound total TCR beta diversity was estimated with a nonparametric unseen species model using Euler transformation. The public sequencing data were trimmed at Q25 with fastp and processed into clonotypes with MiXCR by TCRdb, which kept only in-frame beta chains. Merged by CDR3 protein, the rows form single entries marked with the most common genes and DNA. Here the V and J calls rest on TCRdb's processing, not on the authors' analysis. This sample is represented by about 1.5 million distinct CDR3 sequences; 40% to 45% of them were singletons. In total, the top ten clones hold over 3.5% of the sample.

Regarding this clonotype: Its target antigen remains unknown. No base quality values were provided; no much bigger clone lies one nucleotide off.

For CDR1 and CDR2, the germline V gene lists MNHEY and SVGAGI. From its cysteine to its phenylalanine, the CDR3 spans 14 amino acids. Just CDR3 DNA is preserved here, 42 bases in frame from base 1. Trimming removed 2 bases from V and 8 bases from J, leaving 15 bases between the germline ends. Overall study results and their limits: The long-lived group showed more naive CD4+ T cells, fewer expanded clones and increased TCR diversity than the aged group, suggesting age selection. Total diversity estimates from one million sequenced T cells were considered lower bounds and underestimates. Since profiling was done on bulk unsorted PBMCs, naive and antigen-experienced compartments could not be conclusively compared. Observed TCR beta diversity correlated strongly with the percentage of naive T cells measured by flow cytometry. Because donor CMV infection status was unknown, age-related changes in expanded clonotypes were potentially confounded. Observed TCR beta diversity per million T cells fell roughly linearly with age, and a significant reduction was already apparent by age approximately 41.

This chain joins TRBV6-5 to TRBJ1-2; the D gene lacks a confident call. The sequenced sample was blood. The clonotype originates from a woman under 30 in good health. The bases are TGTGCCAGCAGTTACGCGGGCCGGAGCGAAGGCTACACCTTC. Its coded protein is CASSYAGRSEGYTF.